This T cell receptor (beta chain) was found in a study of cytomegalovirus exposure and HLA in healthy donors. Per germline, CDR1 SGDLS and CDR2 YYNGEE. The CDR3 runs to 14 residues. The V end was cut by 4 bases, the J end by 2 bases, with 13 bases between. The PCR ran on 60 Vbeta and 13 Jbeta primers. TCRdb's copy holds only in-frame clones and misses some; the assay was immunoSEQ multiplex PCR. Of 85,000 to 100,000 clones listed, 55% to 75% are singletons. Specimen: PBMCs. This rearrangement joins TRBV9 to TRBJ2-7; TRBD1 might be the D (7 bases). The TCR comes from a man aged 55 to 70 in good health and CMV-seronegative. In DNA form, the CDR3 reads TGTGCCAGCAGCCGCGGGACAGCCACCTACGAGCAGTACTTC. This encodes CASSRGTATYEQYF.